This TCR beta chain was observed in a study of blood T cell repertoires in COVID-19. Study-level background: The United States, Italy and Spain supplied acute and convalescent COVID-19 samples.

Ages ranged from about 18 to 89 years, with residence in around 24 US areas. The authors' processing: Amplifying reference gene primers gave estimates of nucleated cell counts. Assay: immunoSEQ multiplex PCR; the TCRdb copy retains only in-frame clones and omits some. V, J and clone size were drawn from that table, and D and trimming were deduced from the DNA. The sample lists about 340,000 clones; roughly 85% were seen once. Looked up from germline, CDR1 is LGHNA and CDR2 is YSLEER. The V and J ends lost 1 base and 1 base respectively, with 7 bases between them. This CDR3 spans 14 amino acids. The chain is built from TRBV4-3 and TRBJ1-1; D not resolved. The receptor was isolated from a woman between 40 and 50 years old with acute COVID-19. Sequenced input: PBMCs or T cells enriched from blood (not recorded which). CDR3 sequence (DNA): TGCGCCAGCAGCCAAGGGCAGCGGAACACTGAAGCTTTCTTT. Translated: CASSQGQRNTEAFF.